These 31 T cell receptor beta chains were sequenced from one sample in a study of T cells in Graves' hyperthyroidism and ophthalmopathy. Amplification of TCR beta CDR3 regions was performed using RNA transcripts as template. Researchers ran a first-round RT-PCR on the TCR CDR3 using the HTBI primer set. TCRdb ran MiXCR on the multiplex PCR reads and lists one entry per CDR3 protein. Among 450,000 to 650,000 distinct CDR3 sequences listed, about a sixth were seen once. What was sequenced was blood. These receptors all stem from a woman aged 18-35 years with Graves' ophthalmopathy.

The chain uses TRBV27 and TRBJ1-3; 8 nucleotides agree with TRBD1. The CDR3 runs to 18 residues. Germline lookup yields CDR1 MNHEY and CDR2 SMNVEV (reference sequence). J lost 0 bases, V lost 4 bases, and 11 bases had no gene match. For the CDR3, the DNA is TGTGCCAGCAGTTACCCTACTGGACAGGGAACCTCTGGAAACACCATATATTTT. This gives the protein CASSYPTGQGTSGNTIYF.

This clonotype was seen at least ten times. This chain uses TRBV12-3 or TRBV12-4 with TRBJ2-1; TRBD2 aligns across 16 bases. This CDR3 is 18 amino acids long. The V and J ends lost 4 bases and 4 bases, in that order; junction bases with no gene match: 7. CDR3 sequence (DNA): TGTGCCAGCAGTTCAGGGACTAGCGGGAGGGGCGGGTACAATGAGCAGTTCTTC. Translation: CASSSGTSGRGGYNEQFF.

This clonotype was detected a few times. The V gene is TRBV29-1, the J gene TRBJ2-7; maybe TRBD2 (6 bases). V was pared by 3 bases and J by 0 bases, with 15 bases between. Germline V CDR1 and CDR2: SQVTM, ANQGSEA. The CDR3 loop spans 15 amino acids. CDR3 sequence (DNA): TGCAGCGTTGAGGGTCCGGGGGTGAGCTCCTACGAGCAGTACTTC. It encodes CSVEGPGVSSYEQYF.

This clonotype was seen only a few times. The chain carries TRBV30 and TRBJ1-4; tentatively, D is TRBD1 (5 bases). The length of the CDR3 is 13 residues. V lost 2 bases, J lost 6 bases, and 10 bases lay in between. Germline values: CDR1 GTSNPN, CDR2 SVGIG (reference sequence). CDR3 residues: CAWSRGRDEKLFF. CDR3 DNA sequence: TGTGCCTGGAGTCGGGGACGGGATGAAAAACTGTTTTTT.

The table lists this clonotype with many counts. The chain couples TRBV18 to TRBJ1-6, with D perhaps TRBD1 (5 bases). The CDR3 runs to 14 residues. V lost 1 base to trimming and J lost 7 bases, with 8 bases between them. Germline lookup yields CDR1 KGHSH and CDR2 LQKENI. This chain's CDR3 is CASSPRQGNSPLHF. The CDR3 DNA is TGTGCCAGCTCACCACGTCAGGGAAATTCACCCCTCCACTTT.

This clonotype showed up many times. The chain couples TRBV7-3 to TRBJ2-1, with D possibly TRBD1 on 6 matching bases. V was trimmed by 5 bases and J by 1 base, leaving 12 bases between them. Germline V gene sequence: CDR1 SGHTA, CDR2 FQGTGA. The CDR3 totals 15 residues. DNA for the CDR3: TGTGCCAGCAGCATTACAGGGTCATCCTACAATGAGCAGTTCTTC. Protein product: CASSITGSSYNEQFF. Full variable domain (rest looked up from reference TRBV7-3 and TRBJ2-1): GAGVSQTPSNKVTEKGKYVELRCDPISGHTALYWYRQSLGQGPEFLIYFQGTGAADDSGLPNDRFFAVRPEGSVSTLKIQRTERGDSAVYLCASSITGSSYNEQFFGPGTRLTVL.

The chain couples TRBV18 to TRBJ2-3; D is undetermined. This CDR3 has 13 amino acids. V lost 2 bases and J 2 bases, leaving 5 bases between the germline ends. Germline V lookup: CDR1 KGHSH, CDR2 LQKENI. CDR3 protein: CASSPTVTDTQYF. CDR3 in DNA: TGTGCCAGCTCACCAACAGTCACAGATACGCAGTATTTT.

The chain is built from TRBV11-2 and TRBJ2-6; D remains ambiguous. The germline V gene encodes CDR1 SGHAT and CDR2 FQNNGV. The CDR3 is made up of 16 amino acids. V was clipped by 1 base and J by 2 bases, with 9 bases between them. The CDR3 DNA reads as TGTGCCAGCAGCTTAGGAGGCTTACCTGGGGCCAACGTCCTGACTTTC. It codes for CASSLGGLPGANVLTF.

V and J are TRBV19 and TRBJ2-1; D possibly matches TRBD1 or TRBD2 (5 bases each). Per germline, CDR1 LNHDA and CDR2 SQIVND (reference sequence). This CDR3 is 14 amino acids long. V dropped 5 bases and J dropped 5 bases, with 13 bases sitting between them. This CDR3 is CASSPTGTNNEQFF. Here the CDR3 DNA reads TGTGCCAGTAGTCCGACCGGGACGAACAATGAGCAGTTCTTC.

This clonotype appeared a few times. CDR3 residues: CASSLRQGPRSGEQYF. The CDR3 DNA reads TGTGCCAGCAGTTTGCGGCAGGGGCCCCGTTCGGGAGAGCAGTACTTC. The V call is TRBV6-5, the J call TRBJ2-7; D is possibly TRBD1 (6 bases). Germline CDR1 and CDR2: MNHEY and SVGAGI. The CDR3 loop spans 16 amino acids. V lost 4 bases and J 7 bases, leaving 23 bases between the germline ends.

The rearrangement links TRBV7-6 to TRBJ1-4; weak D call: TRBD1 (6 bases). The CDR3 is 13 residues long. From germline, CDR1 is SGHVS and CDR2 FNYEAQ. V dropped 5 bases and J dropped 7 bases, with 11 bases sitting between them. CDR3 DNA: TGTGCCAGCAGCCCGGGACACACTGAAAAACTGTTTTTT. This codes for CASSPGHTEKLFF.

This clonotype was seen at least ten times. This chain joins TRBV6-2 or TRBV6-3 and TRBJ1-1; maybe TRBD1 (5 bases). Trimming pared 2 bases from V and 1 base from J, leaving 8 bases between. Germline CDR1 and CDR2: MNHEY and SVGEGT. This CDR3 contains 14 residues. CDR3 protein: CASSYLGGNTEAFF. CDR3 DNA: TGTGCCAGCAGTTACCTCGGGGGGAACACTGAAGCTTTCTTT.

This clonotype showed up just a few times. The chain combines TRBV12-3 or TRBV12-4 with TRBJ2-2; 11 bases are shared with TRBD2. The V gene end was trimmed by 1 base and the J gene end by 5 bases; junction bases not matched to a gene: 6. CDR3 length equals 17 residues. In DNA form, the CDR3 reads TGTGCCAGCAGTTTAGAACTAGCGGGGGAGGGTACCGGGGAGCTGTTTTTT. It encodes CASSLELAGEGTGELFF.

The chain has TRBV29-1 and TRBJ2-7; 12 bases are shared with TRBD1. The CDR3 spans 14 residues. V was clipped by 8 bases and J by 7 bases; unmatched bases: 12. Germline CDR1 SQVTM, CDR2 ANQGSEA. CDR3 sequence reads: CSYVGGQGAGEQYF. For the CDR3, the DNA is TGCAGCTACGTTGGGGGACAGGGGGCAGGGGAGCAGTACTTC.

The V call is TRBV28, the J call TRBJ1-1; TRBD1 is a possible D gene (5 bases). The CDR3 is 12 residues long. Trimming stripped 5 bases from V and 7 bases from J, with 11 bases between. CDR1 is MDHEN and CDR2 is SYDVKM in the germline V gene. CDR3 protein: CASSPTGLEAFF. For the CDR3, the DNA is TGTGCCAGCAGTCCCACGGGACTTGAAGCTTTCTTT.

Turning to this clonotype: A much larger clone is a single base away; this may be a read error. The rearrangement uses TRBV11-3 and TRBJ2-1; TRBD2 aligns across 12 bases. CDR1 and CDR2 (germline): SGHNT, YENEEA. Germline trimming cut 7 bases from V and 9 bases from J; bases unmatched to any gene: 13. The CDR3 runs 16 residues. The CDR3 sequence: CASISPSSGRASEQFF. The DNA for the CDR3 is TGTGCCAGCATCTCACCCTCTAGCGGGAGGGCCTCTGAGCAGTTCTTC. The full variable domain, with the rest looked up from reference TRBV11-3 and TRBJ2-1, is EAGVVQSPRYKIIEKKQPVAFWCNPISGHNTLYWYLQNLGQGPELLIRYENEEAVDDSQLPKDRFSAERLKGVDSTLKIQPAELGDSAVYLCASISPSSGRASEQFFGPGTRLTVL.

There are many counts of this clonotype. This chain links TRBV11-3 with TRBJ1-3; D possibly corresponds to TRBD1 (5 bases). Trimming removed 2 bases at V and 4 bases at J, with 15 bases between. Germline assignment: CDR1 SGHNT and CDR2 YENEEA. The CDR3 consists of 16 residues. The CDR3 DNA follows: TGTGCCAGCAGCTTAAAGGCCAGGGTATCAGGAAACACCATATATTTT. Residues: CASSLKARVSGNTIYF.

This clonotype came up many times. J is TRBJ1-2 and V is TRBV28; D call uncertain. This CDR3 has 14 residues. Trimming pared 6 bases from V and 4 bases from J, leaving 15 bases between. Looked up from germline, CDR1 is MDHEN and CDR2 is SYDVKM. DNA of the CDR3: TGTGCCAGCAGGGCCCTGCCAGAGATCTATGGCTACACCTTC. Translated, it gives CASRALPEIYGYTF.

The genes are TRBV30 and TRBJ2-3; D not resolved. CDR1 GTSNPN and CDR2 SVGIG come from the germline V gene (reference sequence). The length of the CDR3 is 15 residues. Between the trimmed V and J ends, which lost 4 bases and 3 bases, there was a span of 17 bases. CDR3 residues: CAWTLGRLRTDTQYF. The CDR3 DNA reads TGTGCCTGGACCCTCGGCCGGTTGAGAACAGATACGCAGTATTTT.

V gene TRBV6-1 combines with J gene TRBJ2-5; 8 nucleotides line up with TRBD1. V lost 8 bases to trimming and J lost 3 bases; unmatched junction nucleotides: 5. Per germline, CDR1 MNHNS and CDR2 SASEGT. This CDR3 contains 13 residues. The CDR3 is CASGPDREETQYF. For the CDR3, the DNA is TGTGCCAGCGGTCCGGACAGGGAAGAGACCCAGTACTTC.

This clonotype has just a few counts. One end of the junction fails to match germline, which may point to a read error. The chain recombines TRBV27 with TRBJ2-3; D gene unclear. This CDR3 comprises 13 residues. Per the germline V gene, CDR1 is MNHEY and CDR2 is SMNVEV (reference sequence). CDR3 nucleotide sequence: TGTGCCAGCGGTTTAACTAGCACAGATACGCAGTATTTT. It codes for CASGLTSTDTQYF.

This clonotype was seen more than once but under ten times. The chain is built from TRBV6-2 or TRBV6-3 and TRBJ1-4; D gene ambiguous. This CDR3 has 16 amino acids. In germline, CDR1 is MNHEY, CDR2 SVGEGT. Deletions cut 5 bases from V and 0 bases from J, with 13 bases between. In DNA form, the CDR3 reads TGTGCCAGCAGTCGACGGGGATATGCAACTAATGAAAAACTGTTTTTT. Its protein product is CASSRRGYATNEKLFF.

This clonotype appeared a single time. The CDR3 here is CSVSGTDYGYTF. The CDR3 nucleotides are TGCAGCGTCTCCGGGACAGACTATGGCTACACCTTC. The chain joins TRBV29-1 to TRBJ1-2; 7 bases align to TRBD1. After removal of 6 bases from V and 3 bases from J, the junction contained 4 bases not matched to a gene. The CDR3 has 12 amino acids. CDR1 SQVTM and CDR2 ANQGSEA come from the germline V gene.

The sample holds many counts of this clonotype. This chain joins TRBV27 and TRBJ1-1; perhaps TRBD1 as D (5 bases). The germline V gene encodes CDR1 MNHEY and CDR2 SMNVEV (reference sequence). This CDR3 comprises 13 residues. V was clipped by 8 bases and J by 4 bases, with 14 bases between them. CDR3 amino acids: CASGLARGTEAFF. The CDR3 DNA is TGTGCCAGCGGATTGGCGAGGGGCACTGAAGCTTTCTTT.

This chain connects TRBV7-3 to TRBJ1-4; D possibly corresponds to TRBD1 (6 bases). CDR1 SGHTA and CDR2 FQGTGA come from the germline V gene. The V end was cut by 2 bases, the J end by 5 bases, with 12 bases between. CDR3 size: 15 residues. CDR3 DNA sequence: TGTGCCAGCAGCTTAGGACAGACGGCAAATGAAAAACTGTTTTTT. Translated: CASSLGQTANEKLFF.

This clonotype showed up many times. The J gene is TRBJ2-5, the V gene TRBV20-1; 8 nucleotides align to TRBD2. Germline V gives CDR1 DFQATT, CDR2 SNEGSKA (reference sequence). This CDR3 has 17 residues. V lost 0 bases to trimming and J lost 7 bases; unmatched junction nucleotides: 16. DNA for the CDR3: TGCAGTGCTAGAGATACCCTCCGGGGGGGCGGTGGGGGGACCCAGTACTTC. It translates to CSARDTLRGGGGGTQYF.

This clonotype has more than one count but fewer than ten. The chain links TRBV20-1 to TRBJ1-3, with a tentative D call TRBD1 (6 bases). The CDR3 sequence is 14 residues long. Germline assignment: CDR1 DFQATT and CDR2 SNEGSKA (reference sequence). The V and J ends lost 6 bases and 0 bases respectively, with 12 bases between them. CDR3 in amino acids: CSATTGSSGNTIYF. The CDR3 bases are TGCAGTGCAACCACAGGGAGCTCTGGAAACACCATATATTTT.

This clonotype was counted at least ten times. The genes are TRBV27 and TRBJ1-2; perhaps TRBD1 as D (5 bases). The germline V gene has CDR1 MNHEY and CDR2 SMNVEV (reference sequence). Between the trimmed V and J ends, which lost 5 bases and 5 bases, there was a span of 18 bases. The CDR3 totals 15 residues. The CDR3 bases are TGTGCCAGCAGTGCCTCCGGGACGTTGGGTTATGGCTACACCTTC. It translates to CASSASGTLGYGYTF.

Many counts were recorded for this clonotype. The V and J genes are TRBV28 and TRBJ2-7; D gene ambiguous. The length of the CDR3 is 16 residues. V was trimmed by 5 bases and J by 2 bases, leaving 19 bases between them. Germline V gene data show CDR1 as MDHEN and CDR2 as SYDVKM. This CDR3 reads CASSPTGLTLTYEQYF. The CDR3, as DNA: TGTGCCAGCAGTCCCACCGGTCTGACCCTAACCTACGAGCAGTACTTC.

The chain uses TRBV5-1 and TRBJ2-1, with 7 bases matching TRBD1. Per the germline V gene, CDR1 is SGHRS and CDR2 is YFSETQ. There are 13 residues in the CDR3. V gave up 5 bases and J gave up 6 bases; unmatched junction bases: 5. The CDR3, as DNA: TGCGCCAGCAGTAGACAGGGATCCAATGAGCAGTTCTTC. Translating it yields CASSRQGSNEQFF.

V usage is TRBV19 and J usage is TRBJ2-2; no definite D call. Germline lookup yields CDR1 LNHDA and CDR2 SQIVND (reference sequence). V shed 8 bases and J shed 1 base, with 14 bases lying between them. The CDR3 sequence is 15 residues long. CDR3 loop: CASATAPGNTGELFF. The CDR3 region has the DNA TGTGCCAGTGCGACGGCCCCAGGGAACACCGGGGAGCTGTTTTTT.